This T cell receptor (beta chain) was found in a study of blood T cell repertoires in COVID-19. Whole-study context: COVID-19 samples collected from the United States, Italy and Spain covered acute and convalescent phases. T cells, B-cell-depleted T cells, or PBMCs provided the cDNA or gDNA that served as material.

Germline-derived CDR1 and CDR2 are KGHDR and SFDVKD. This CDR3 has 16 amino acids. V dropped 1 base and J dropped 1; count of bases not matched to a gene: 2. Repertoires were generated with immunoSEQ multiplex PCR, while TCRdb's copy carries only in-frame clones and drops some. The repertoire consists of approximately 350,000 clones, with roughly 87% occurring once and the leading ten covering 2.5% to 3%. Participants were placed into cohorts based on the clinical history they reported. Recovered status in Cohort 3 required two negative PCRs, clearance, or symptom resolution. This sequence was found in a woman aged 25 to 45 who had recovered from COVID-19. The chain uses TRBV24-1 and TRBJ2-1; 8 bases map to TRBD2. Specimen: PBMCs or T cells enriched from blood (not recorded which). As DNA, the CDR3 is TGTGCCACCAGTGATTTAGCGGGAGCGTCCTACAATGAGCAGTTCTTC. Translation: CATSDLAGASYNEQFF.